This TCR beta chain was captured by sequencing in a study of shared clonotypes between healthy human individuals. Study outcomes and limitations: Collection of samples was limited to blood; tissue repertoires likely differ.

Assay used: immunoSEQ multiplex PCR; TCRdb lists only in-frame clones, some missing. The sample lists approximately 120,000 clones; under 70% were seen once. Trimming removed 4 bases from V and 4 bases from J, with 17 bases in between. From germline, CDR1 is MGHRA and CDR2 YSYEKL. This CDR3 is 16 amino acids long. A remark on this clone: Its antigen remains unidentified.

The sample comprised memory CD8+ T cells sorted from blood. The subset is: CD45RO+ cells pooled with CCR7-negative TemRA cells. The chain is built from TRBV4-1 and TRBJ2-1; D could derive from TRBD1 or TRBD2 (7 bases each). The sequence derives from a young woman in good health. The CDR3 is CASSREGGGSYNEQFF. As DNA, the CDR3 is TGCGCCAGCAGCCGAGAAGGGGGCGGGAGTTACAATGAGCAGTTCTTC.